These 22 T cell receptor beta chains were all obtained from the same sample, sequenced in a study of blood T cell repertoires in COVID-19 (dated by TCRdb to the early 2020s). The library relied on the immunoSEQ multiplex PCR assay. TCRdb obtained this table from immuneACCESS and retained in-frame rearrangements with V and J assigned. These tables miss some clones; where compared with another copy, unresolved V genes account for less than half of the shortfall, and the remainder is unexplained. The sample profile shows around 60,000 clones; 86% of them were found once. Jointly, the top ten make up 1.3% of the sample. Sequenced input: peripheral blood. The receptors were sampled from a woman over 75 with acute or convalescent COVID-19.

The chain joins TRBV7-2 to TRBJ2-2; 10 bases are shared with TRBD1. V lost 5 bases, J lost 3 bases, and 3 bases stayed unmatched. The CDR3 spans 15 residues. Germline loops: CDR1 SGHTA, CDR2 FQGNSA. This chain's CDR3 is CASSRGTGDTGELFF. As DNA, the CDR3 is TGTGCCAGCAGCCGCGGGACAGGGGACACCGGGGAGCTGTTTTTT.

The rearrangement uses TRBV27 and TRBJ1-6; TRBD1 agrees at 9 bases. V was pared by 2 bases and J by 0 bases, with 17 bases of the junction left unmatched. The CDR3 is 22 amino acids. Germline V lookup: CDR1 MNHEY, CDR2 SMNVEV (reference sequence). The DNA for the CDR3 is TGTGCCAGCAGTTTACGGATCCGGGACAGGGTGCGTCTCGGCTCCTATAATTCACCCCTCCACTTT. Its translation: CASSLRIRDRVRLGSYNSPLHF.

The rearrangement joins TRBV19 to TRBJ2-1; maybe TRBD2 (5 bases). The V end lost 5 bases, the J end lost 0 bases, and 11 bases lay between the germline ends. This CDR3 has 15 residues. Germline assignment: CDR1 LNHDA and CDR2 SQIVND (reference sequence). CDR3 region: CASSPLGSSYNEQFF. CDR3 nucleotides: TGTGCCAGTAGTCCCCTAGGGAGCTCCTACAATGAGCAGTTCTTC.

The chain joins TRBV19 to TRBJ1-5; no reliable D call. The germline V gene has CDR1 LNHDA and CDR2 SQIVND (reference sequence). The CDR3 is 13 amino acids. Trimming left V 5 bases short and J 0 bases short, with 5 bases between. The CDR3 loop is CASSQNSNQPQHF. DNA of the CDR3: TGTGCCAGTAGTCAAAATAGCAATCAGCCCCAGCATTTT.

The chain carries TRBV10-3 and TRBJ2-2; D is ambiguous. Deletions cut 10 bases from V and 1 base from J, with 16 bases between. This CDR3 spans 15 amino acids. The V gene's germline CDR1 is ENHRY and CDR2 SYGVKD. The CDR3: CATTLDSRNTGELFF. Written as DNA, the CDR3 is TGTGCCACCACCCTAGACTCCCGGAACACCGGGGAGCTGTTTTTT.

The chain recombines TRBV4-3 with TRBJ1-6; D possibly corresponds to TRBD1 (5 bases). Germline values: CDR1 LGHNA, CDR2 YSLEER. Between the trimmed V and J ends, which lost 6 bases and 0 bases, there was a span of 12 bases. This CDR3 is 16 amino acids long. The CDR3 sequence: CASSQQGGSYNSPLHF. The CDR3 coding sequence is TGCGCCAGCAGTCAGCAGGGAGGCTCCTATAATTCACCCCTCCACTTT.

The chain couples TRBV12-3 or TRBV12-4 to TRBJ2-1, with D possibly TRBD1 on 5 matching bases. This CDR3 region has 11 residues. The V and J ends lost 2 bases and 9 bases respectively, with 5 bases between them. CDR3: CASSLRGEQFF. DNA of the CDR3: TGTGCCAGCAGTTTAAGGGGTGAGCAGTTCTTC.

The chain carries TRBV19 and TRBJ1-5; the D gene is possibly TRBD1 (5 bases). There are 16 residues in the CDR3. Germline CDR1 LNHDA, CDR2 SQIVND (reference sequence). Between the trimmed V and J ends, which lost 1 base and 1 base, there was a span of 11 bases. CDR3 DNA sequence: TGTGCCAGTAGTATAGGTTCAGGGAGGAGCAATCAGCCCCAGCATTTT. It codes for CASSIGSGRSNQPQHF. Looking up the rest from reference TRBV19 and TRBJ1-5 gives the full variable domain: DGGITQSPKYLFRKEGQNVTLSCEQNLNHDAMYWYRQDPGQGLRLIYYSQIVNDFQKGDIAEGYSVSREKKESFPLTVTSAQKNPTAFYLCASSIGSGRSNQPQHFGDGTRLSIL.

The chain couples TRBV2 to TRBJ2-7; 9 positions match TRBD1. The CDR3 consists of 14 residues. J was trimmed by 5 bases and V by 3 bases; bases with no gene match: 5. CDR1 and CDR2 (germline): SNHLY, FYNNEI. The CDR3 here is CASSDTTGGNEQYF. The CDR3 coding sequence is TGTGCCAGCAGTGACACGACAGGGGGAAACGAGCAGTACTTC.

This clone was seen just once. The chain employs TRBV7-2 and TRBJ1-1; D is undetermined. Germline V CDR1 and CDR2: SGHTA, FQGNSA. Trimming removed 1 base from V and 1 base from J, with 10 bases in between. This CDR3 spans 15 amino acids. The CDR3 DNA is TGTGCCAGCAGCTTAGTGAGGGCAGGGAACACTGAAGCTTTCTTT. It codes for CASSLVRAGNTEAFF.

V and J are TRBV28 and TRBJ1-2, with 11 bases identical to TRBD1. This CDR3 contains 15 residues. Germline lookup yields CDR1 MDHEN and CDR2 SYDVKM. With V trimmed by 5 bases and J by 5 bases, 7 bases remained unmatched. Here the CDR3 reads CASSPPGQGVYGYTF. The CDR3 DNA sequence: TGTGCCAGCAGTCCGCCGGGACAGGGGGTTTATGGCTACACCTTC.

The genes are TRBV25-1 and TRBJ2-1; 8 bases agree with TRBD2. V was pared by 5 bases and J by 8 bases, with 11 bases of the junction left unmatched. The CDR3 is 15 residues long. CDR1 and CDR2 from the germline V gene are MGHDK and SYGVNS. CDR3 coding DNA: TGTGCCAGCAGTTTATCCGGGACTAGTATCTATGAGCAGTTCTTC. This gives the protein CASSLSGTSIYEQFF.

This chain joins TRBV6-2 or TRBV6-3 and TRBJ1-2; 9 bases match TRBD1. The junction had 9 bases not matched to a gene; V was cut back by 6 bases and J by 4 bases. CDR1 and CDR2 from the germline V gene are MNHEY and SVGEGT. The CDR3 spans 15 residues. CDR3 region: CASRPWTGESYGYTF. The CDR3 DNA reads TGTGCCAGCAGGCCTTGGACAGGGGAAAGCTATGGCTACACCTTC.

The chain has TRBV5-1 and TRBJ2-7, with a tentative D call TRBD1 (5 bases). The V end lost 2 bases, the J end lost 2 bases, and 14 bases lay between the germline ends. Germline V gives CDR1 SGHRS, CDR2 YFSETQ. CDR3 size: 15 residues. The CDR3 is CASSFNSGSTYEQYF. CDR3 nucleotide sequence: TGCGCCAGCAGCTTTAACTCAGGGTCCACCTACGAGCAGTACTTC.

The chain employs TRBV12-3 or TRBV12-4 and TRBJ1-5; D ambiguous. This CDR3 spans 13 amino acids. Trimming shortened V by 7 bases and J by 0 bases, and 7 bases separated the two germline ends. CDR3 protein: CASTSYSNQPQHF. The CDR3, as DNA: TGTGCCAGCACTAGCTATAGCAATCAGCCCCAGCATTTT.

V is TRBV5-1 and J is TRBJ2-2, with 7 bases that match TRBD1. The length of the CDR3 is 14 residues. V shed 9 bases and J 2 bases; nucleotides not matched to a gene: 7. CDR1 and CDR2 from the germline V gene are SGHRS and YFSETQ. CDR3 bases: TGCGCCACGAGTGCAGGGGGTAACACCGGGGAGCTGTTTTTT. Translating gives CATSAGGNTGELFF.

The V gene is TRBV7-8, the J gene TRBJ1-1, with a tentative D call TRBD1 (6 bases). Trimming cost V 8 bases and J 8 bases, with 15 bases left between them. This CDR3 spans 12 amino acids. Per the germline V gene, CDR1 is SGHVS and CDR2 is FQNEAQ. This CDR3 is CASSFGQREAFF. The CDR3 DNA reads as TGTGCCAGCTCCTTCGGACAGAGGGAAGCTTTCTTT.

This chain connects TRBV5-1 to TRBJ2-7; 10 nucleotides line up with TRBD1. CDR1 and CDR2 (germline): SGHRS, YFSETQ. V lost 3 bases to trimming and J lost 6 bases; unmatched junction nucleotides: 9. The CDR3 length is 15 residues. CDR3 coding DNA: TGCGCCAGCAGCTCGGCCGGGACAGGGGTAGGCGAGCAGTACTTC. This codes for CASSSAGTGVGEQYF.

The chain uses TRBV2 and TRBJ1-2; D gene ambiguous. Germline V gene data show CDR1 as SNHLY and CDR2 as FYNNEI. The CDR3 has 12 amino acids. The germline V and J ends were trimmed by 5 bases and 5 bases, with 9 bases remaining between them. The CDR3 sequence is CASSSPVYGYTF. CDR3 nucleotides: TGTGCCAGCAGTTCCCCAGTTTATGGCTACACCTTC.

The chain has TRBV30 and TRBJ2-6; 8 bases are a match to TRBD1. The CDR3 runs to 14 residues. Per the germline V gene, CDR1 is GTSNPN and CDR2 is SVGIG (reference sequence). V lost 3 bases, J lost 2 bases, and 0 bases stayed unmatched. The CDR3 DNA is TGTGCCTGGAGCAGGGGGCCTGGGGCCAACGTCCTGACTTTC. This translates into CAWSRGPGANVLTF.

This clone has a handful of counts. The V call is TRBV6-6, the J call TRBJ2-5; possibly TRBD2 for D (6 bases). Trimming removed 3 bases at V and 4 bases at J, with 15 bases between. CDR1 and CDR2 (germline): MNHNY, SVGAGI (reference sequence). The CDR3 runs 15 residues. The CDR3 region is CASSYIGARGETQYF. DNA for the CDR3: TGTGCCAGCAGTTATATCGGGGCGCGGGGAGAGACCCAGTACTTC.

The rearrangement links TRBV7-2 to TRBJ1-2, with a tentative D call TRBD1 (6 bases). The germline gives CDR1 SGHTA, CDR2 FQGNSA. V was shortened by 1 base and J by 5 bases, with 14 bases between the two germline ends. The CDR3 covers 15 residues. The CDR3 DNA sequence: TGTGCCAGCAGCTTAGTGAACAGGGTGAGGTATGGCTACACCTTC. Translation gives CASSLVNRVRYGYTF.